The clone carrying this TCR beta chain was recorded only once. This record comes from a study of CD8 T cells in Susac syndrome. CDR3 length: 17 amino acids. The trim removed 6 bases at V and 1 base at J, leaving 9 bases unmatched. Looked up from germline, CDR1 is WNHNN and CDR2 is SYGVQD (reference sequence). Negative isolation was applied to CD8+ and CD4+ T cells, and FACS enrichment was applied to TEMRA cells. The RNA input was about 0.5 to 1 ug, and it was reverse transcribed with random hexamers. The TCR beta CDR3 was amplified by immunoSEQ multiplex PCR across 54 Vbeta, 13 Jbeta. A single record per CDR3 protein comes from TCRdb applying MiXCR to the immunoSEQ multiplex PCR reads. This table has some 57,000 distinct CDR3 sequences, roughly 92% appearing once.

Sequencing was done on a sample of CD8+ T cells from PBMCs. The V gene is TRBV10-1, the J gene TRBJ2-1, with 10 bases that match TRBD2. This TCR was recovered from a human donor in good health. The CDR3, as DNA: TGCGCCAGCAGCGCAATTCCTAGCGGGGGTTCCTACAATGAGCAGTTCTTC. Its translation: CASSAIPSGGSYNEQFF.